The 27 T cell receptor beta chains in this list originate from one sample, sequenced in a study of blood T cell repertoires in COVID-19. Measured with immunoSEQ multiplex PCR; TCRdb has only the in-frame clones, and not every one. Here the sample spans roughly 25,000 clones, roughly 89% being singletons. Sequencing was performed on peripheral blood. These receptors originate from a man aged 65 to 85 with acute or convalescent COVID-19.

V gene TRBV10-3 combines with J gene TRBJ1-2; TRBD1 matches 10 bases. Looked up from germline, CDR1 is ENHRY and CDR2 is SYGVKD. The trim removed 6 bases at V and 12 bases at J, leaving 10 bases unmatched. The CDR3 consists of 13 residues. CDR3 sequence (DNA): TGTGCCATCAGCCGGGACAGGGGCGACGCTAACACCTTC. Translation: CAISRDRGDANTF.

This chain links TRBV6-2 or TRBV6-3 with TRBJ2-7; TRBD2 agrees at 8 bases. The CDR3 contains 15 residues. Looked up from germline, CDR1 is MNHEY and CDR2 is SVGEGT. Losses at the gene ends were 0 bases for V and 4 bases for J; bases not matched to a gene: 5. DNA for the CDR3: TGTGCCAGCAGTTACTCGAGCGGGAGTGTTTACGAGCAGTACTTC. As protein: CASSYSSGSVYEQYF.

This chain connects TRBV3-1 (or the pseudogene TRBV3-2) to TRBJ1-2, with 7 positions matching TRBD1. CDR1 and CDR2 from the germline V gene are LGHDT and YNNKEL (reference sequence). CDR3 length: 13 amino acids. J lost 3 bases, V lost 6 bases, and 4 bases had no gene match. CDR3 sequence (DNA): TGTGCCAGCAGTGACGGACAGGACTATGGCTACACCTTC. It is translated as CASSDGQDYGYTF.

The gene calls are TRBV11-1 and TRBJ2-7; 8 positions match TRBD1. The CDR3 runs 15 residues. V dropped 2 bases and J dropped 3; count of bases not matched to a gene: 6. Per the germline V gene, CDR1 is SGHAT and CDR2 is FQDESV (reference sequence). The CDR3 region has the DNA TGTGCCAGCAGCTTACCTTTACAGGGGGTCTACGAGCAGTACTTC. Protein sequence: CASSLPLQGVYEQYF.

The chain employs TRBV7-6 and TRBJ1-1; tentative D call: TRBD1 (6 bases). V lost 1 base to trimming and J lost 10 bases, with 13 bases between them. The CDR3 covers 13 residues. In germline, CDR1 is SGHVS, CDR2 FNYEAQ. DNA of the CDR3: TGTGCCAGCAGCTTAGGTAAGGGGGAAGGAGCTTTCTTT. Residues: CASSLGKGEGAFF.

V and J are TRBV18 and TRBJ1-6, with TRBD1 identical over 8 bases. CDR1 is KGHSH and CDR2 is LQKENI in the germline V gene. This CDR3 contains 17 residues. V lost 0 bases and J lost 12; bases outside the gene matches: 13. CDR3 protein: CASSPPIGTGGIRPLHF. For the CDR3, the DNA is TGTGCCAGCTCACCACCGATAGGGACAGGTGGAATTCGACCCCTCCACTTT.

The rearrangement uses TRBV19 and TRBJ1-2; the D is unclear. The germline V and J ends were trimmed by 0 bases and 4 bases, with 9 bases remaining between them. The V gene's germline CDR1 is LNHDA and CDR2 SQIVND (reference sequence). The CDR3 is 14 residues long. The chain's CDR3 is CASSIEAGAYGYTF. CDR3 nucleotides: TGTGCCAGTAGTATAGAGGCAGGTGCCTATGGCTACACCTTC.

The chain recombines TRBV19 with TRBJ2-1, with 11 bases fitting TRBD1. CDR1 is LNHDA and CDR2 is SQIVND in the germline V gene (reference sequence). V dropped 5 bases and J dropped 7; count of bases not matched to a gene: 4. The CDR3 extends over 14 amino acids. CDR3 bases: TGTGCCAGTAGTGGACAGGGGGCAATGAATGAGCAGTTCTTC. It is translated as CASSGQGAMNEQFF.

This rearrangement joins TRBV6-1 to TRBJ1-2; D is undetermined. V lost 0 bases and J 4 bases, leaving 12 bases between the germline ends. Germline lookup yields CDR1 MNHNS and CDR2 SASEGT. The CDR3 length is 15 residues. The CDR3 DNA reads TGTGCCAGCAGTGAAGCGCTTCAGGTGATCTATGGCTACACCTTC. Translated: CASSEALQVIYGYTF.

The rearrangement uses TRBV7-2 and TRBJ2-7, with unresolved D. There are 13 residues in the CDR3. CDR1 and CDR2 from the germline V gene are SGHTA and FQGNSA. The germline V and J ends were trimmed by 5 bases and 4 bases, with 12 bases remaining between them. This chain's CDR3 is CASSPPRAYEQYF. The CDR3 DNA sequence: TGTGCCAGCAGCCCTCCCCGAGCTTACGAGCAGTACTTC.

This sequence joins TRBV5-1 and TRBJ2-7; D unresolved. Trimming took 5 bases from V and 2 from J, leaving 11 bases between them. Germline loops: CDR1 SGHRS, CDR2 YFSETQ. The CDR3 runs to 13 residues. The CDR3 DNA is TGCGCCAGCAGTTTACAGTTAACCTACGAGCAGTACTTC. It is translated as CASSLQLTYEQYF.

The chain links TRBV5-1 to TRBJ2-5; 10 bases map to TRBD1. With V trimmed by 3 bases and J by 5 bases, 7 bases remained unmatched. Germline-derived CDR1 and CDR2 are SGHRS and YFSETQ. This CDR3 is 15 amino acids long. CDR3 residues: CASSSRQGAGETQYF. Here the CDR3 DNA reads TGCGCCAGCAGCTCCCGACAGGGGGCAGGGGAGACCCAGTACTTC.

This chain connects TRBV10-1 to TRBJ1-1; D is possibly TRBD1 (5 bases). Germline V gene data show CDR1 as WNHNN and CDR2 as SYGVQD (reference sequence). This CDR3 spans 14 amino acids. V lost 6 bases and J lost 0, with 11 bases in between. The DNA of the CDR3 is TGCGCCAGCAGCTGGACAAGGCTGAACACTGAAGCTTTCTTT. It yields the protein CASSWTRLNTEAFF.

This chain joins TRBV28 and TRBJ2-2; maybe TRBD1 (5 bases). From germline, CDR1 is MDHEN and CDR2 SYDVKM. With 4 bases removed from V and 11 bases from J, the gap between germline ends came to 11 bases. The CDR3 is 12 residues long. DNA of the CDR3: TGTGCCAGCAGTTCCCTGACAGTAGAGCTGTTTTTT. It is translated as CASSSLTVELFF.

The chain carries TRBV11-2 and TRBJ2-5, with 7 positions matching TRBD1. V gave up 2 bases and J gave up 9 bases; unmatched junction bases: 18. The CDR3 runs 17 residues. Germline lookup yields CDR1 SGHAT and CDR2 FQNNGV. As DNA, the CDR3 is TGTGCCAGCAGCTTACCAGTTGGGACCGCACTTCAGGGGGCCCAGTACTTC. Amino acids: CASSLPVGTALQGAQYF.

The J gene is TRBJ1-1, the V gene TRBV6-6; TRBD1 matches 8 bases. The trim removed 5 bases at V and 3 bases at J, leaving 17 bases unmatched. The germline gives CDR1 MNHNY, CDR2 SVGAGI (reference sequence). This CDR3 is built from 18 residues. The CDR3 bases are TGTGCCAGCAGTCCCGGACAGGGTACCTTAGATTTGGACACTGAAGCTTTCTTT. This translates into CASSPGQGTLDLDTEAFF.

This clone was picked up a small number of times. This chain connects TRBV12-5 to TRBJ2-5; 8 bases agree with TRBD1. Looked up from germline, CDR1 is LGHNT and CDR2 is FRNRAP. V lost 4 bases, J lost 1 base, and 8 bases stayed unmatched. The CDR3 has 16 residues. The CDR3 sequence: CASGSGQGQIQETQYF. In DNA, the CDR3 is TGTGCTAGTGGTTCCGGACAGGGCCAAATCCAAGAGACCCAGTACTTC. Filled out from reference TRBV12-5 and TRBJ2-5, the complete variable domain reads DARVTQTPRHKVTEMGQEVTMRCQPILGHNTVFWYRQTMMQGLELLAYFRNRAPLDDSGMPKDRFSAEMPDATLATLKIQPSEPRDSAVYFCASGSGQGQIQETQYFGPGTRLLVL.

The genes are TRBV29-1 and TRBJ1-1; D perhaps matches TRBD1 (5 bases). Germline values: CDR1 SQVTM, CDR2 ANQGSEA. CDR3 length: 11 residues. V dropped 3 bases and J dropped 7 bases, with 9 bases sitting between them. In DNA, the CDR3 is TGCAGCGTTGAGGGGGGAGGTGAAGCTTTCTTT. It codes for CSVEGGGEAFF.

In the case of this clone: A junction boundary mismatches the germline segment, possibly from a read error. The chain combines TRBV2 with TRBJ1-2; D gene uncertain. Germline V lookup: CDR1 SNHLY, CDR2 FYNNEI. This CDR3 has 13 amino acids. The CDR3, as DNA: TGTGCCAACAGTGTGGAGAAGATCTATGGCTACACCTTC. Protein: CANSVEKIYGYTF.

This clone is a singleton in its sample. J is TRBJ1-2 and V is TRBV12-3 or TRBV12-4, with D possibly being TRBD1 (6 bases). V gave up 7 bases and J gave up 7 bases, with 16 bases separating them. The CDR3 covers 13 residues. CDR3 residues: CASKGWEGGGYTF. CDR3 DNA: TGTGCCAGCAAAGGGTGGGAAGGGGGTGGCTACACCTTC.

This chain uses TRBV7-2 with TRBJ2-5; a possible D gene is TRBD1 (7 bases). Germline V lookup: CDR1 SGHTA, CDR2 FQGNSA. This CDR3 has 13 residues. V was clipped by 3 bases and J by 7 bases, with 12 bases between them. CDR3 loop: CASSLEGAGTQYF. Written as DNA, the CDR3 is TGTGCCAGCAGCTTGGAGGGGGCGGGGACCCAGTACTTC.

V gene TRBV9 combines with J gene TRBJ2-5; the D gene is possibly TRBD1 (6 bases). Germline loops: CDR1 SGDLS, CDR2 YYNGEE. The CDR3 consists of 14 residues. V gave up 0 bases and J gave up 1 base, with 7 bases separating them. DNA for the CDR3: TGTGCCAGCAGCGTAGGGACAGCCCAAGAGACCCAGTACTTC. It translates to CASSVGTAQETQYF.

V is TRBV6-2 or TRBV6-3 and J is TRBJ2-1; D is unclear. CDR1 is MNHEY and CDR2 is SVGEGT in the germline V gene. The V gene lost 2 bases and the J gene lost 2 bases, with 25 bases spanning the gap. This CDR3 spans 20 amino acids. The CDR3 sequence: CASSYPVGGRANSAYNEQFF. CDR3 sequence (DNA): TGTGCCAGCAGTTACCCGGTAGGCGGTCGAGCTAATTCGGCCTACAATGAGCAGTTCTTC.

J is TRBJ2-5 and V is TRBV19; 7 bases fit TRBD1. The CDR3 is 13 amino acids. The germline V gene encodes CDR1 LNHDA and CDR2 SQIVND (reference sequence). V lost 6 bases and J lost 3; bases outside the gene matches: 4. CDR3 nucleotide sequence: TGTGCCAGTAGCCAGACAGGGAAAGAGACCCAGTACTTC. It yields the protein CASSQTGKETQYF.

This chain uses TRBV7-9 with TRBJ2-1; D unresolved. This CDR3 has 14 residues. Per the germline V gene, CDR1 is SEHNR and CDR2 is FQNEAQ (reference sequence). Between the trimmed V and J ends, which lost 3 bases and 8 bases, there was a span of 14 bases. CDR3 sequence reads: CASSFPTPVDEQFF. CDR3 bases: TGTGCCAGCAGCTTCCCCACCCCGGTGGATGAGCAGTTCTTC.

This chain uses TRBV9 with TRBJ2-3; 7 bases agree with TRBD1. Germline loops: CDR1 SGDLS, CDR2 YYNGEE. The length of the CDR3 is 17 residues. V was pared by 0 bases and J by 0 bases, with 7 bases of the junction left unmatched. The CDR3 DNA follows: TGTGCCAGCAGCGTAGCTAGTACAGGGGAGAGCACAGATACGCAGTATTTT. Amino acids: CASSVASTGESTDTQYF.

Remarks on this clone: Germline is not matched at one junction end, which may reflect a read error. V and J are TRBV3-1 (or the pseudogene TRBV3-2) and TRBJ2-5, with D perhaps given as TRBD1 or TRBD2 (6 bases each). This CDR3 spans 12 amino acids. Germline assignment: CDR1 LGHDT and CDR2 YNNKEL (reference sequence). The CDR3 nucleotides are TGTGCCTGCAGGGGCGGGGAAGAGACCCAGTACTTC. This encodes CACRGGEETQYF.